This passage covers 23 T cell receptor beta chains from one sample sequenced in a study of spatial heterogeneity in lung cancer. Findings of the study overall: For expanded intratumoral alpha and beta TCRs, counts tracked tumor mutation counts.

TCRdb called the 5' RACE reads again in MiXCR, with one record for every CDR3 protein. The sample has thousands of distinct CDR3 sequences; 45% to 50% are singletons. For these TCRs, the target antigens are not known. Described time point: sample taken at primary tumor resection. Specimen: lung tumor tissue, collected at surgery. The origin of the receptors is a male donor with early-stage non-small cell lung cancer.

As to this clonotype: This beta chain slipped into a library made for alpha chains as a stray read, so its size is not meaningful. The chain recombines TRBV3-1 with TRBJ2-2; 7 bases line up with TRBD1. V was clipped by 6 bases and J by 1 base; unmatched bases: 8. From germline, CDR1 is LGHDT and CDR2 YNNKEL (reference sequence). The CDR3 loop spans 16 amino acids. CDR3 loop: CASSLLWTGNTGELFF. The CDR3 DNA reads TGTGCCAGCAGTCTGTTGTGGACAGGGAACACCGGGGAGCTGTTTTTT.

Worth noting for this clonotype: With the library built for alpha chains, this beta chain is off target and its frequency is not meaningful. The chain has TRBV12-3 or TRBV12-4 and TRBJ2-1; 9 positions match TRBD1. The CDR3 sequence is 15 residues long. After removal of 3 bases from V and 5 bases from J, the junction contained 5 bases not matched to a gene. CDR3 in amino acids: CASSFLRDRDNEQFF. The CDR3 bases are TGTGCCAGCAGTTTCCTGAGGGACAGGGACAATGAGCAGTTCTTC.

Of note for this clonotype: A library made for alpha chains picked up this beta chain off target, so its size means little. The chain uses TRBV7-8 and TRBJ2-3; 12 bases fit TRBD2. Germline CDR1 and CDR2: SGHVS and FQNEAQ. The CDR3 extends over 16 amino acids. With 5 bases clipped from V and 1 base from J, the junction kept 4 bases outside the gene matches. CDR3 in amino acids: CASSPRLAGGTDTQYF. The CDR3 DNA sequence: TGTGCCAGCAGCCCGCGACTAGCGGGGGGCACAGATACGCAGTATTTT. Supplemented by reference TRBV7-8 and TRBJ2-3, the full variable domain reads GAGVSQSPRYKVAKRGQDVALRCDPISGHVSLFWYQQALGQGPEFLTYFQNEAQLDKSGLPSDRFFAERPEGSVSTLKIQRTQQEDSAVYLCASSPRLAGGTDTQYFGPGTRLTVL.

Points on this clonotype: Found in a library prepared for alpha chains, this beta chain is an off-target read, and its abundance has little meaning. V and J are TRBV29-1 and TRBJ2-7; D is possibly TRBD1 or TRBD2 (5 bases each). The CDR3 runs 16 residues. Germline V gives CDR1 SQVTM, CDR2 ANQGSEA. V dropped 3 bases and J dropped 0 bases, with 18 bases sitting between them. CDR3 amino acids: CSVDGLRDPSSYEQYF. CDR3 bases: TGCAGCGTTGATGGCCTTCGGGACCCGAGCTCCTACGAGCAGTACTTC.

Note on this clonotype: Since the library was made to target alpha chains, this beta chain is a stray read and its abundance is not meaningful. The chain carries TRBV7-9 and TRBJ2-7, with TRBD1 as a possible D gene (6 bases). V gave up 5 bases and J gave up 3 bases, with 14 bases separating them. This CDR3 region has 14 residues. CDR1 and CDR2 (germline): SEHNR, FQNEAQ (reference sequence). The CDR3 protein is CASSQDSALYEQYF. CDR3 sequence (DNA): TGTGCCAGCAGCCAGGACAGCGCCCTCTACGAGCAGTACTTC.

With respect to this clonotype: Because this beta chain is a stray read in a library intended to capture alpha chains, its abundance should not be given much weight. J is TRBJ2-2 and V is TRBV2, with 7 bases identical to TRBD2. The CDR3 contains 15 residues. Germline CDR1 and CDR2: SNHLY and FYNNEI. The V segment lost 11 bases and the J segment 2 bases; nucleotides outside the gene matches: 11. DNA of the CDR3: TGTGCCTGTAAGAAAGCGGGAACCAACACCGGGGAGCTGTTTTTT. Residues: CACKKAGTNTGELFF. Complete variable domain (other parts from reference TRBV2 and TRBJ2-2): EPEVTQTPSHQVTQMGQEVILRCVPISNHLYFYWYRQILGQKVEFLVSFYNNEISEKSEIFDDQFSVERPDGSNFTLKIRSTKLEDSAMYFCACKKAGTNTGELFFGEGSRLTVL.

In its sample, this clonotype was seen a few times. This beta chain appears as a stray read in a library generated for alpha chains; its size is not informative. V usage is TRBV7-2 and J usage is TRBJ2-3; D may be TRBD1 or TRBD2 (5 bases each). The CDR3 totals 14 residues. With 6 bases removed from V and 3 bases from J, the gap between germline ends came to 13 bases. Germline V gene lookup returns CDR1 SGHTA and CDR2 FQGNSA. The CDR3 here is CASRLTGTTDTQYF. For the CDR3, the DNA is TGTGCCAGCAGGTTAACCGGGACGACAGATACGCAGTATTTT.

In regard to this clonotype: Since it is a stray read in a library aimed at alpha chains, this beta chain has a size that is not meaningful. The genes are TRBV13 and TRBJ2-1; the match to TRBD2 covers 15 bases. Germline V gives CDR1 PRHDT, CDR2 FYEKMQ (reference sequence). The CDR3 runs 16 residues. J was trimmed by 5 bases and V by 3 bases; bases with no gene match: 2. CDR3 amino acids: CASSFGLAGGHNEQFF. In DNA form, the CDR3 reads TGTGCCAGCAGCTTCGGACTAGCGGGGGGGCACAATGAGCAGTTCTTC.

Concerning this clonotype itself: This beta chain is a stray sequence in a library constructed for alpha chains; its clone size is not meaningful. The chain uses TRBV5-1 and TRBJ2-1; 14 bases are a match to TRBD2. The ends lost 7 bases at V and 3 bases at J; junction bases unmatched: 3. Germline V CDR1 and CDR2: SGHRS, YFSETQ. This CDR3 region has 15 residues. CDR3 DNA sequence: TGCGCCAGCCAGGGGACTAGCGGGAGCTACAATGAGCAGTTCTTC. The encoded protein is CASQGTSGSYNEQFF.

There are many counts of this clonotype. The library was designed around alpha chains, so this beta chain is a stray read whose abundance carries little weight. The chain links TRBV27 to TRBJ1-5, with 7 nucleotides matching TRBD1. The trim removed 2 bases at V and 0 bases at J, leaving 19 bases unmatched. The CDR3 is 21 amino acids. Looked up from germline, CDR1 is MNHEY and CDR2 is SMNVEV (reference sequence). CDR3 nucleotide sequence: TGTGCCAGCAGTTTACCCGCTAGGGACAGAGGCCCCAGTTATAGCAATCAGCCCCAGCATTTT. It specifies CASSLPARDRGPSYSNQPQHF.

This clonotype was seen a few times. Within a library made for alpha chains, this beta chain is off target, and its count is uninformative. The chain employs TRBV18 and TRBJ1-1; perhaps TRBD1 as D (5 bases). Germline CDR1 reads KGHSH; CDR2 reads LQKENI. The CDR3 is 17 residues long. Deletions cut 4 bases from V and 1 base from J, with 19 bases between. This CDR3 is CASSLRGTVDPNTEAFF. DNA for the CDR3: TGTGCCAGCTCACTGAGAGGGACGGTCGACCCGAACACTGAAGCTTTCTTT.

As concerns this clonotype: This beta chain appears as a stray read in a library generated for alpha chains; its size is not informative. This rearrangement joins TRBV7-2 to TRBJ2-5; possibly TRBD2 for D (6 bases). The V gene lost 2 bases and the J gene lost 2 bases, with 15 bases spanning the gap. The germline V gene has CDR1 SGHTA and CDR2 FQGNSA. The CDR3 loop spans 16 amino acids. CDR3 DNA sequence: TGTGCCAGCAGCTTATCCGCGGCGGGAAGGCAAGAGACCCAGTACTTC. The encoded protein is CASSLSAAGRQETQYF.

This clonotype was found once. The library was designed around alpha chains, so this beta chain is a stray read whose abundance carries little weight. The chain has TRBV4-2 and TRBJ1-4, with D maybe TRBD1 (5 bases). V shed 0 bases and J shed 5 bases, with 19 bases lying between them. Germline loops: CDR1 LGHNA, CDR2 YNFKEQ. The CDR3 runs 18 residues. As DNA, the CDR3 is TGTGCCAGCAGCCAAGAAAGGGCAGGGCTGGGGGTAAATGAAAAACTGTTTTTT. Its translation is CASSQERAGLGVNEKLFF.

In this sample, this clonotype turned up a few times. This beta chain is a stray sequence in a library constructed for alpha chains; its clone size is not meaningful. The V call is TRBV27, the J call TRBJ2-7; the D gene is possibly TRBD2 (5 bases). Trimming cost V 7 bases and J 7 bases, with 14 bases left between them. Germline lookup yields CDR1 MNHEY and CDR2 SMNVEV (reference sequence). The length of the CDR3 is 12 residues. The CDR3 DNA sequence: TGTGCCAGCATGGGTATGCCGGGGGAGCAGTACTTC. Protein sequence: CASMGMPGEQYF.

This clonotype was found a few times. Found in a library prepared for alpha chains, this beta chain is an off-target read, and its abundance has little meaning. The chain is built from TRBV24-1 and TRBJ1-1; no reliable D call. V was shortened by 7 bases and J by 6 bases, with 20 bases between the two germline ends. The CDR3 loop spans 15 amino acids. The germline gives CDR1 KGHDR, CDR2 SFDVKD. CDR3 in amino acids: CATSFIDDTQPEAFF. In DNA form, the CDR3 reads TGTGCCACCAGCTTTATTGATGACACCCAGCCTGAAGCTTTCTTT.

On this clonotype itself: This beta chain is an off-target read within a library intended for alpha chains, so its frequency means little. The chain carries TRBV5-1 and TRBJ2-7, with D tentatively TRBD2 (5 bases). Trimming cost V 1 base and J 0 bases, with 11 bases left between them. The CDR3 length is 15 residues. Germline assignment: CDR1 SGHRS and CDR2 YFSETQ. The CDR3 loop reads CASSLWRTSSYEQYF. The CDR3 DNA sequence: TGCGCCAGCAGCTTGTGGAGGACCAGCTCCTACGAGCAGTACTTC.

As regards this clonotype: The size of this beta chain means little, since it is a stray read in a library made for alpha chains. The V and J genes are TRBV25-1 and TRBJ2-5; the D is unclear. The CDR3 sequence is 14 residues long. Trimming removed 7 bases from V and 1 base from J, with 13 bases in between. CDR1 and CDR2 (germline): MGHDK, SYGVNS. The CDR3 DNA reads as TGTGCCAGCATGGGCAAATTCCTCCAAGAGACCCAGTACTTC. Amino acids: CASMGKFLQETQYF.

The sample holds a few counts of this clonotype. Found in a library prepared for alpha chains, this beta chain is an off-target read, and its abundance has little meaning. This chain joins TRBV4-1 and TRBJ2-3; 7 bases align to TRBD2. CDR1 is MGHRA, CDR2 YSYEKL, per germline. This CDR3 contains 14 residues. V gave up 6 bases and J gave up 3 bases; unmatched junction bases: 6. CDR3 nucleotide sequence: TGCGCCAGCAGACGACTAGCCGGGACAGATACGCAGTATTTT. Amino acid sequence: CASRRLAGTDTQYF.

This clonotype is medium-sized within its sample. Being off target in a library aimed at alpha chains, this beta chain has a size of little meaning. This sequence joins TRBV12-3 or TRBV12-4 and TRBJ2-7, with D perhaps TRBD2 (5 bases). V was pared by 5 bases and J by 2 bases, with 13 bases between. The CDR3 has 14 residues. The CDR3 DNA is TGTGCCAGCAGTCGTACAGTGACTACCTACGAGCAGTACTTC. Translation: CASSRTVTTYEQYF.

As concerns this clonotype: This beta chain is an off-target read within a library intended for alpha chains, so its frequency means little. The CDR3 nucleotides are TGTGCCAGCAGTTTGGGGGGCTCTGGGGCCAACGTCCTGACTTTC. Its protein is CASSLGGSGANVLTF. J is TRBJ2-6 and V is TRBV28; weak D call: TRBD2 (6 bases). The V end was cut by 3 bases, the J end by 0 bases, with 6 bases between. Germline V lookup: CDR1 MDHEN, CDR2 SYDVKM. The CDR3 spans 15 residues.

This clonotype is medium-sized within its sample. This beta chain slipped into a library made for alpha chains as a stray read, so its size is not meaningful. The chain has TRBV6-2 or TRBV6-3 and TRBJ2-1, with 9 bases fitting TRBD2. Germline loops: CDR1 MNHEY, CDR2 SVGEGT. This CDR3 is 17 amino acids long. The V gene end was trimmed by 2 bases and the J gene end by 4 bases; junction bases not matched to a gene: 9. CDR3 in amino acids: CASSYPISGSRYNEQFF. The CDR3 nucleotides read TGTGCCAGCAGTTACCCAATTAGCGGGAGTCGATACAATGAGCAGTTCTTC.

In regard to this clonotype: In a library made to pick up alpha chains, this beta chain is a stray read with a size that means little. The V call is TRBV9, the J call TRBJ2-3; D is ambiguous. The CDR3 is 13 residues long. Germline assignment: CDR1 SGDLS and CDR2 YYNGEE. The germline V and J ends were trimmed by 0 bases and 1 base, with 3 bases remaining between them. This CDR3 reads CASSVARTDTQYF. The CDR3, as DNA: TGTGCCAGCAGCGTAGCCCGCACAGATACGCAGTATTTT. Supplemented by reference TRBV9 and TRBJ2-3, the full variable domain reads DSGVTQTPKHLITATGQRVTLRCSPRSGDLSVYWYQQSLDQGLQFLIQYYNGEERAKGNILERFSAQQFPDLHSELNLSSLELGDSALYFCASSVARTDTQYFGPGTRLTVL.

Regarding this clonotype: With the library built for alpha chains, this beta chain is off target and its frequency is not meaningful. J is TRBJ1-6 and V is TRBV20-1, with D possibly matching TRBD1 (5 bases). Per germline, CDR1 DFQATT and CDR2 SNEGSKA (reference sequence). The CDR3 extends over 15 amino acids. As DNA, the CDR3 is TGCTGCCCGGTGGGGGGAGGTTCCTATAATTCACCCCTCCACTTT. It codes for CCPVGGGSYNSPLHF.